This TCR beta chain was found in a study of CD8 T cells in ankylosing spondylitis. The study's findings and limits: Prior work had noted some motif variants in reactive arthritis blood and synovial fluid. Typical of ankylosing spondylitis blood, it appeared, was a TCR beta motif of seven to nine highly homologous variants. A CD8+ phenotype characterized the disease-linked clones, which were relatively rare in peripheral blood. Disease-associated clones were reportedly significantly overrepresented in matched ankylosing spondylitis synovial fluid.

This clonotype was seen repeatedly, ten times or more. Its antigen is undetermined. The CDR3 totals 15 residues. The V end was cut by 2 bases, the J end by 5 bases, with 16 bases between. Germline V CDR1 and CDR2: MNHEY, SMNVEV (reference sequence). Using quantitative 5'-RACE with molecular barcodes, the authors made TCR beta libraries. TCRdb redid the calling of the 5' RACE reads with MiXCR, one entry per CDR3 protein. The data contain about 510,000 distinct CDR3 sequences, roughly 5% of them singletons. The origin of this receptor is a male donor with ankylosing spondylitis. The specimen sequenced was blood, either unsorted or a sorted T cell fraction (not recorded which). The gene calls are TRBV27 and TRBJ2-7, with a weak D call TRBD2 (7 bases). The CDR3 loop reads CASSLRGGGSNEQYF. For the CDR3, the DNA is TGTGCCAGCAGTTTAAGGGGGGGAGGGTCGAACGAGCAGTACTTC.